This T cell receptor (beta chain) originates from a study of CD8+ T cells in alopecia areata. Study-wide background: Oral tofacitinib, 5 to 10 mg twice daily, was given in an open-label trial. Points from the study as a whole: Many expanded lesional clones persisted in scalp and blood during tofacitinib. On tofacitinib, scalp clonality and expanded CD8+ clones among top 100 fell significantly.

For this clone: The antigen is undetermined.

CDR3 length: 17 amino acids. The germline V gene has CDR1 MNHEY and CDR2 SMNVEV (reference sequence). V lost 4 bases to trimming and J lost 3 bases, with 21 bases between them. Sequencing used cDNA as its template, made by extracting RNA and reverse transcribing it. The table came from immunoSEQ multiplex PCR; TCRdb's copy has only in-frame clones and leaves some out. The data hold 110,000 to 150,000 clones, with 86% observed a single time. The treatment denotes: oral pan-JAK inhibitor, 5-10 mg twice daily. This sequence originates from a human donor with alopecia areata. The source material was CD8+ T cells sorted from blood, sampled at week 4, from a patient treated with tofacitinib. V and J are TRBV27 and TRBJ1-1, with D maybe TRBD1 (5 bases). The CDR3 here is CASSSRSGVYWDTEAFF. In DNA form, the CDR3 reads TGTGCCAGCAGTTCCCGCTCGGGGGTTTATTGGGACACTGAAGCTTTCTTT.